This is a list of T cell receptor beta chains from one sample in a study of tumor-infiltrating lymphocytes in primary liver carcinoma. TCRdb re-analysed the multiplex PCR reads in MiXCR, keeping a single row per CDR3 protein. The sample holds 300,000 to 350,000 distinct CDR3 sequences, approximately 54% seen once. The sequenced sample consisted of peripheral blood. The source of these receptors is a young woman with primary liver carcinoma and hepatitis B virus infection. The CDR3 runs from the conserved cysteine through the conserved F or W. The order of the fields is D gene, V gene, CDR3 protein. A D gene is named only where the DNA matches it firmly.

NA	TRBV5-1	CASTKDSSATEAFF
NA	TRBV6-2/TRBV6-3	CASSATGYGYTF
NA	TRBV6-5	CASSYTPGGGTDTQYF
TRBD2	TRBV4-1	CASSGSAGGADTQYF
NA	TRBV28	CASRRQPSGYGYTF
TRBD2	TRBV5-5	CVSSTTGTTYEQYF
NA	TRBV12-3/TRBV12-4	CASSLDLVGGSIQETQYF
NA	TRBV5-4	CASSLTGRDTGELFF
NA	TRBV7-9	CASSLVVEETQYF
TRBD1	TRBV5-6	CASSLFGNRGSTDTQYF
NA	TRBV12-3/TRBV12-4	CASTPERANTWELFF
NA	TRBV6-5	CASSYSARSGQPTLSYEQYF
NA	TRBV6-6	CASSSRRANQPQHF
TRBD1	TRBV6-6	CASSYQGTDSGAFF
TRBD2	TRBV6-5	CASSSSRGRARDTQYF
TRBD2	TRBV11-3	CASSLDTRAGVLLATDTQYF
TRBD1	TRBV12-3/TRBV12-4	CASSLVNRGLETQYF
NA	TRBV11-2	CANSFRGSGAVNEQFF
NA	TRBV4-2	CASSQDTGVYYEQYF
NA	TRBV11-2	CASSFTAARGPNVLAF
NA	TRBV4-3	CASNQGQLQSHTEAFF
TRBD2	TRBV5-1	CASSFTMRGEETQYF
TRBD2	TRBV6-5	CASSGGRLYNEQFF
NA	TRBV5-4	CASSSRGEQFF
TRBD1	TRBV12-3/TRBV12-4	CASNPGTGGSPLHF
NA	TRBV28	CASSPAGQLLYEQYF
NA	TRBV5-4	CASSGDLINSPLHF
TRBD1	TRBV12-3/TRBV12-4	CASSPRQGANTEAFF
NA	TRBV5-4	CACSVDYGTNEQFF
TRBD2	TRBV12-3/TRBV12-4	CASRLAGAKEQYF
TRBD2	TRBV6-2/TRBV6-3	CASSPGLAGTGELFF
NA	TRBV12-3/TRBV12-4	CASSFGVQGSDTEAFF
NA	TRBV11-2	CASSSAPNRHTRFFTEAFF
NA	TRBV5-4	CASSFGGYVRRNTGELFF